These 3 T cell receptor beta chains came from one sample sequenced in a study of blood T cell repertoires in COVID-19. Generated by immunoSEQ multiplex PCR, the TCRdb table keeps only in-frame clones and is missing some. Of approximately 350,000 clones in the sample, around 83% were seen once. The material sequenced was PBMCs or T cells enriched from blood (not recorded which). These receptors originate from a woman aged 45 to 65 who had recovered from COVID-19.

This chain uses TRBV28 with TRBJ1-1, with 7 bases identical to TRBD1. The CDR3 contains 13 residues. The junction had 6 bases not matched to a gene; V was cut back by 5 bases and J by 6 bases. From germline, CDR1 is MDHEN and CDR2 SYDVKM. CDR3 in amino acids: CASSRQGTPEAFF. In nucleotides, the CDR3 is TGTGCCAGCAGTCGACAGGGTACGCCTGAAGCTTTCTTT.

The table lists this clone with a few counts. The gene calls are TRBV4-3 and TRBJ1-6, with TRBD1 matching over 10 bases. J gave up 7 bases and V 0 bases, and 3 bases lay outside the gene matches. This CDR3 has 16 residues. The V gene's germline CDR1 is LGHNA and CDR2 YSLEER. The DNA of the CDR3 is TGCGCCAGCAGCCAAGATATGGGACAGGGGAATTCACCCCTCCACTTT. Translation: CASSQDMGQGNSPLHF.

This sequence joins TRBV7-9 and TRBJ1-1, with 9 bases aligning to TRBD1. This CDR3 has 15 residues. V was pared by 5 bases and J by 1 base, with 5 bases of the junction left unmatched. Germline CDR1 SEHNR, CDR2 FQNEAQ (reference sequence). This CDR3 is CASSRQGVTNTEAFF. In DNA, the CDR3 is TGTGCCAGCAGCCGACAGGGGGTGACGAACACTGAAGCTTTCTTT. The complete variable domain, with remaining parts taken from reference TRBV7-9 and TRBJ1-1, reads DTGVSQNPRHKITKRGQNVTFRCDPISEHNRLYWYRQTLGQGPEFLTYFQNEAQLEKSRLLSDRFSAERPKGSFSTLEIQRTEQGDSAMYLCASSRQGVTNTEAFFGQGTRLTVV.